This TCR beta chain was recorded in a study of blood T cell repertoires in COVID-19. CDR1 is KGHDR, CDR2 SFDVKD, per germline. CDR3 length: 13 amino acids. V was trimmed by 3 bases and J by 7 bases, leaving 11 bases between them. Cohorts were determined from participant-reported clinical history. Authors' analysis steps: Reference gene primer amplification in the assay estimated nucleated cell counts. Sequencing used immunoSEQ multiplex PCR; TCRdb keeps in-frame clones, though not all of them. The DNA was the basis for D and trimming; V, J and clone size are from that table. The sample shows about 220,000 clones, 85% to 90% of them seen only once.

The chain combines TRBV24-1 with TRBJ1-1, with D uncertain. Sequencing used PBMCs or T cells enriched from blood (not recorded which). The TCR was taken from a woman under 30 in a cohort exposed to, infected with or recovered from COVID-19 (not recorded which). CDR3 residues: CATSDINEGEAFF. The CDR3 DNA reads TGTGCCACCAGTGATATCAATGAGGGTGAAGCTTTCTTT.